This T cell receptor (beta chain) originates from a study of Graves' ophthalmopathy and Graves' hyperthyroidism (dated by TCRdb to between 2018 and 2020). Describing the broader study: Peripheral blood was collected at initial diagnosis, prior to any treatment. To tell Graves' ophthalmopathy apart from Graves' hyperthyroidism, and to predict which patients would progress to ophthalmopathy, the study relied on TCR beta repertoire signatures. In total, 135 blood samples were TCR-sequenced: 43 ophthalmopathy, over 70 hyperthyroidism and some 17 hyperthyroidism-to-ophthalmopathy patients. To explore V-J signatures that distinguish ophthalmopathy from hyperthyroidism, a discovery set of 95 to 100 patients was enrolled, made up of 43 with ophthalmopathy and roughly 55 with stable hyperthyroidism. An independent validation cohort was composed of around 19 hyperthyroidism patients and 17 patients who later progressed from hyperthyroidism to ophthalmopathy. In more than five hyperthyroidism patients, the T-cell repertoires found in thyroid tissue were compared with those found in blood. Following sampling, methimazole starting at 30 mg daily was administered to hyperthyroidism patients, and high-dose intravenous methylprednisolone was administered to ophthalmopathy patients. For training and testing, the 80 to 100 patients in the discovery cohort were randomly divided in a 7:3 ratio.

Overall study results and their limits: Sample size was not statistically predetermined, and group allocation was not concealed from the investigators. In validation, the model predicted ophthalmopathy progression with about 70% sensitivity and approximately 75% specificity; roughly 12 predicted patients were CT-confirmed with GO in a median of roughly 6.8 months. In cross-validation, the 13-signature model distinguished ophthalmopathy from stable hyperthyroidism with approximately 90% sensitivity and about 81% specificity, while in the test set the corresponding values were about 79% and 69%. Most expanded thyroid clonotypes with frequency above 0.001 were also detected in blood, suggesting blood repertoires may reflect the thyroid immune response.

At the junction V is shortened by 5 bases and J by 9 bases, with 17 bases in between. The CDR3, cysteine through phenylalanine, is 15 amino acids long. CDR3 DNA is the only sequence kept; it has 45 bases, read in frame from the first base. CDR1 and CDR2, looked up from the germline V gene, are SGHAT and FQNNGV. This clonotype has at least ten counts. The clone's antigen remains unknown. Base quality data are lacking; no much larger clone is found one base away. The ophthalmopathy patients had moderately to severely active disease, with a Clinical Activity Score of 3 or higher, a NOSPECS grade of 4 or higher, and a disease duration of less than 3 months. Anyone with other autoimmune diseases, uncontrolled infections, pregnancy or lactation was excluded from the study. Diagnosis was based on clinical symptoms, serum thyroxine, TRAb, thyroid ultrasound and orbital computed tomography. Using Ficoll-Paque density gradient centrifugation, PBMCs were isolated from less than 13 ml of fresh peripheral blood. Trizol reagent was used to extract the total RNA, and its quality was then checked on an Agilent 2100 Bioanalyzer.

For repertoire sequencing, the TCR beta CDR3 regions were amplified from RNA transcripts. The first round of RT-PCR was done with HTBI primers and the Qiagen OneStep RT-PCR kit, and was followed by a second round of multiplex PCR, then size selection and purification. The libraries underwent paired-end sequencing with 100 bp reads on an Illumina HiSeq2000. The paper's data handling went like this. SOAPnuke was used to process the reads, removing any read that contained adapters or uncalled bases, had a mean Phred below 15, or lacked an exact match to the constant primer or identifier. High-quality paired reads were merged with COPE v1.2.5. Unique nucleotide sequences were defined as clonotypes and aligned to IMGT TRB V, D and J references using MiTCR v1.1. The analysis was limited to V-J combinations with a frequency above 0.0001, which together covered roughly 99% of the repertoires. A TCR clonal expansion and chaos score per V-J combination was defined as the ratio of F50 clonal expansion to chaos observed in the TCRdist matrix. Welch's t-statistics and random forest were used to narrow the features down to around twelve V-J combinations, which were then fed into a naive Bayes classifier. The Morisita-Horn index was used to measure how similar the thyroid and blood repertoires were. In-frame beta chains were kept once TCRdb had trimmed the public reads at Q25 with fastp and called clones with MiXCR. Entries that share a CDR3 protein sequence are merged under the most common genes and DNA. None of the V and J calls come from the authors' own analysis; TCRdb made them. Within this sample are over 450,000 distinct CDR3 sequences, with approximately 14% of them counted one time only. Of the sample, approximately 9.8% is held by the ten largest clones.

The chain couples TRBV11-2 to TRBJ1-6; the best D guess is TRBD1, with 5 bases matching. What was sequenced was blood. The clonotype was recovered from a woman aged 25-40 years with Graves' ophthalmopathy. Donor details come from another sample of the same person, matched by shared clones. The CDR3 region has the sequence CASSPLGQRSSPLHF. The nucleotides read TGTGCCAGCAGCCCCTTGGGGCAGAGGAGTTCACCCCTCCACTTT.